Listed below are T cell receptor beta chains from one sample, sequenced in a study of spatial heterogeneity in lung cancer. TCRdb reprocessed the 5' RACE reads via MiXCR and lists one record per CDR3 protein. The sample lists about 75,000 distinct CDR3 sequences, 10% to 15% occurring once. Sequencing was performed on PBMCs, taken at surgery. Receptors were obtained from a male donor with early-stage non-small cell lung cancer. The CDR3 runs from the conserved cysteine through the conserved F or W. A D gene is named only where the DNA matches it firmly. Where a row states a size, it is once, few, many or the class of an expanded clone; other rows omit it.

v_gene	j_gene	d_gene	abundance	CDR3nt	CDR3aa
TRBV19	TRBJ1-2	NA	NA	TGTGCCAGTACTCCCCAGTCCTCAGGGAACTATGGCTACACCTTC	CASTPQSSGNYGYTF
TRBV6-5	TRBJ1-1	NA	few	TGTGCCAGCAACCAAGGACAAAGGGCTTTCTTT	CASNQGQRAFF
TRBV4-3	TRBJ1-1	NA	few	TGCGCCAGCAGCCAAGTCAAGGGTAGCAACACTGAAGCTTTCTTT	CASSQVKGSNTEAFF
TRBV27	TRBJ2-1	NA	many	TGTGCCAGCAGTTTGGGGGACAAGCAGTTCTTC	CASSLGDKQFF
TRBV6-6	TRBJ2-5	NA	NA	TGTGCCAGCAGTTACGACACGGGGCGGGAGACCCAGTACTTC	CASSYDTGRETQYF
TRBV12-3/TRBV12-4	TRBJ1-2	TRBD1	NA	TGTGCCAGCAGTTGGGGACAGGGTGAGGGCTACACCTTC	CASSWGQGEGYTF
TRBV5-1	TRBJ2-5	TRBD1	NA	TGCGCCAGCAGCCCCACGGGACAGGGGGCGTCAGAGACCCAGTACTTC	CASSPTGQGASETQYF
TRBV7-9	TRBJ1-2	TRBD1	few	TGTGCCAGCAGCTTAGCCGGGACAGAGAATAACTATGGCTACACCTTC	CASSLAGTENNYGYTF
TRBV4-2	TRBJ1-1	NA	NA	TGTGCCAGCAGCCAGGCCGGAGGGGCCACTGAAGCTTTCTTT	CASSQAGGATEAFF
TRBV5-6	TRBJ2-7	NA	many	TGTGCCAGCAGCCCTGGGACCGTCCCTTCCTACGAGCAGTACTTC	CASSPGTVPSYEQYF
TRBV5-1	TRBJ1-3	NA	few	TGCGCCAGCAGCCTCGCCGATCGTGGAAACACCATATATTTT	CASSLADRGNTIYF
TRBV12-3/TRBV12-4	TRBJ2-7	NA	many	TGTGCCAGCAGTTTAGCGGCGGGGACCTACGAGCAGTACTTC	CASSLAAGTYEQYF
TRBV12-3/TRBV12-4	TRBJ2-1	NA	many	TGTGCCAGCAGACTAGCTGTGGGGCAGAGTGAGCAGTTCTTC	CASRLAVGQSEQFF
TRBV7-9	TRBJ2-2	NA	few	TGTGCCAGCATCTCTAACTGGCCCGGAGCAGGGGCAATCGCGAACACCGGGGAGCTGTTTTTT	CASISNWPGAGAIANTGELFF
TRBV24-1	TRBJ2-1	NA	many	TGTGCCACCAGTGATTACAGGGCTGAGCAGTTCTTC	CATSDYRAEQFF
TRBV5-1	TRBJ2-5	TRBD2	NA	TGCGCCAGCTCGGTAGCGGGAGGACCTCCCAATGGGGAGACCCAGTACTTC	CASSVAGGPPNGETQYF
TRBV9	TRBJ2-1	NA	many	TGTGCCAGCAGCGCTAGTGAGAATGAGCAGTTCTTC	CASSASENEQFF
TRBV28	TRBJ1-2	NA	few	TGTGCCAGCAGTTTAGGCCTTGGGGTCCGGGGCTACACCTTC	CASSLGLGVRGYTF
TRBV20-1	TRBJ2-7	TRBD2	few	TGCAGTGCCGAGAGGGGACTAGCGGACGAGCAGTACTTC	CSAERGLADEQYF
TRBV29-1	TRBJ1-1	NA	many	TGCAGCGTTGTATCTCCAGGGAAGATGAACACTGAAGCTTTCTTT	CSVVSPGKMNTEAFF
TRBV3-1	TRBJ2-3	NA	NA	TGTGCCAGCAGGACCGGGAACACAGATACGCAGTATTTT	CASRTGNTDTQYF
TRBV30	TRBJ1-4	NA	many	TGTGCCTGGAGTGTACAGGGTGTAAAACTGTTTTTT	CAWSVQGVKLFF
TRBV27	TRBJ2-2	NA	few	TGTGCCAGCAGAGACAGGAACACCGGGGAGCTGTTTTTT	CASRDRNTGELFF
TRBV18	TRBJ2-6	NA	few	TGTGCCAGCTCACCCCCCAGGGAAGTCAACTCTGGGGCCAACGTCCTGACTTTC	CASSPPREVNSGANVLTF
TRBV7-9	TRBJ2-5	NA	many	TGTGCCAGCAGCCCCGTGGGGGGGGCTGAGACCCAGTACTTC	CASSPVGGAETQYF
TRBV6-1	TRBJ2-6	TRBD1	few	TGTGCCAGCAGTCGGGGGACAGGGAATTCCGGGGCCAACGTCCTGACTTTC	CASSRGTGNSGANVLTF
TRBV10-3	TRBJ1-1	NA	many	TGTGCCGTTCGGCAGGGTGTCGACACTGAAGCTTTCTTT	CAVRQGVDTEAFF
TRBV4-1	TRBJ2-1	TRBD2	many	TGCGCCAGCAGCCTCCATGGGACTAGCGGGGGTCGAGAGCAGTTCTTC	CASSLHGTSGGREQFF
TRBV7-9	TRBJ1-6	NA	many	TGTGCCAGCAGGTTTGGGCCGGAAGGGTCCCTCCACTTT	CASRFGPEGSLHF
TRBV7-9	TRBJ1-3	NA	NA	TGTGCCAGCAGCTTCCCGGCAGGGGGAAACACCATATATTTT	CASSFPAGGNTIYF
TRBV5-5	TRBJ2-5	TRBD2	NA	TGTGCCAGCAGCTTGGAACTAGCGGGGGCAGAGACCCAGTACTTC	CASSLELAGAETQYF
TRBV20-1	TRBJ2-1	TRBD2	NA	TGCAGTGCTAGGCCGACTAGCCCGAGGATGGATGAGCAGTTCTTC	CSARPTSPRMDEQFF
TRBV7-2	TRBJ1-1	NA	many	TGTGCCAGCAGCTTTGGGCAGACAAATATGAACACTGAAGCTTTCTTT	CASSFGQTNMNTEAFF
TRBV10-3	TRBJ1-4	TRBD1	many	TGTGCCATCAGTGATCCCGGACAGGGTAATGAAAAACTGTTTTTT	CAISDPGQGNEKLFF
TRBV29-1	TRBJ1-1	NA	many	TGCAGCGTTGAAAGACCAGAGAACACTGAAGCTTTCTTT	CSVERPENTEAFF
TRBV20-1	TRBJ2-3	NA	NA	TGCAGTGCTAGAGATTTCGGGGCGCCGAGCACAGATACGCAGTATTTT	CSARDFGAPSTDTQYF
TRBV6-5	TRBJ1-1	NA	many	TGTGCCAGCAGCTTATCAGGGGCAACTGAAGCTTTCTTT	CASSLSGATEAFF
TRBV7-9	TRBJ1-1	NA	NA	TGTGCCAGCAGCTTAGATGAGTCGTACGGGCACACTGAAGCTTTCTTT	CASSLDESYGHTEAFF
TRBV12-3/TRBV12-4	TRBJ2-3	NA	many	TGTGCCAGCAGTTCCTCCCCCCTGAGGGCAGATACGCAGTATTTT	CASSSSPLRADTQYF
TRBV29-1	TRBJ2-1	NA	many	TGCAGCGCTGCGGGGTACAATGAGCAGTTCTTC	CSAAGYNEQFF
TRBV29-1	TRBJ2-3	TRBD2	many	TGCAGCGCCCAGCGCGCGGGCGGGAGCGTAACAGATACGCAGTATTTT	CSAQRAGGSVTDTQYF
TRBV28	TRBJ2-1	TRBD2	many	TGTGCCAGCAGTGAGATAGCGGGAGAAGTCTCCTACAATGAGCAGTTCTTC	CASSEIAGEVSYNEQFF